This T cell receptor (beta chain) was captured by sequencing in a study of Graves' ophthalmopathy and Graves' hyperthyroidism. Study-wide background: The study drew peripheral blood at initial diagnosis, before any treatment.

Where ophthalmopathy was present, donors had moderate-to-severe activity, CAS ≥3, NOSPECS ≥4 and duration under 3 months. Exclusion covered patients with other autoimmune diseases or uncontrolled infections (as well as pregnancy or lactation). V was shortened by 3 bases and J by 0 bases, with 9 bases between the two germline ends. This CDR3 has 15 residues. CDR1 LNHNV and CDR2 YYDKDF come from the germline V gene (reference sequence). RNA transcripts were the template, and TCR beta CDR3 regions were amplified from them. Investigators did first-round RT-PCR with HTBI primers, then second-round multiplex PCR. TCRdb used MiXCR to reprocess the multiplex PCR reads, holding one entry per CDR3 protein. Among 200,000 to 250,000 distinct CDR3 sequences listed, roughly 27% were seen once.

The sample comprised peripheral blood. This TCR came from a man aged 50 to 59 with Graves' ophthalmopathy. This chain links TRBV15 with TRBJ1-3; D possibly corresponds to TRBD1 (6 bases). In DNA form, the CDR3 reads TGTGCCACCAGCAGGGACAGTAACTCTGGAAACACCATATATTTT. Protein sequence: CATSRDSNSGNTIYF.